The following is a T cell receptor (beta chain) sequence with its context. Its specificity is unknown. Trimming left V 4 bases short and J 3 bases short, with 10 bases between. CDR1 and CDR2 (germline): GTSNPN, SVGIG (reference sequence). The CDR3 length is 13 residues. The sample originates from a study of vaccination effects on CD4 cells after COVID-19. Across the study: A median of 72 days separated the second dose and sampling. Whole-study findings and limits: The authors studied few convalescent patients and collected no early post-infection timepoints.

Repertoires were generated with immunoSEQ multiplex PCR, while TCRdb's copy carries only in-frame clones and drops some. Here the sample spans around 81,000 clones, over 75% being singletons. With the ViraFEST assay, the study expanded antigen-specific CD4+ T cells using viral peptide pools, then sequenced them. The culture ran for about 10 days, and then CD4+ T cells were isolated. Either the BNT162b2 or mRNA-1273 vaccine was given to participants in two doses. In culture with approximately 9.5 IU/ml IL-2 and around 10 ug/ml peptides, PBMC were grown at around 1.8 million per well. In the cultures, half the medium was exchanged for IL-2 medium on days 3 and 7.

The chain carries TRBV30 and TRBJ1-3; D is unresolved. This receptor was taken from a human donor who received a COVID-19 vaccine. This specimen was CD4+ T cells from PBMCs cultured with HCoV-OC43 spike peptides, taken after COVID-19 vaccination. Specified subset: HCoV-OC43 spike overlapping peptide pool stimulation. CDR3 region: CAWNEQSGNTIYF. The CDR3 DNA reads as TGTGCCTGGAATGAACAGAGTGGAAACACCATATATTTT. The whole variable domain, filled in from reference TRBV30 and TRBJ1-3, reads SQTIHQWPATLVQPVGSPLSLECTVEGTSNPNLYWYRQAAGRGLQLLFYSVGIGQISSEVPQNLSASRPQDRQFILSSKKLLLSDSGFYLCAWNEQSGNTIYFGEGSWLTVV.